This TCR beta chain was profiled in a study of T-cell memory formation after mild COVID-19 (dated by TCRdb to the early 2020s). Context from the whole study: TCR sequence clusters from the two donors were largely donor specific. In a couple of donors, T-cell clones that expanded and contracted after mild COVID-19 were tracked by sequencing TCRalpha and TCRbeta repertoires over time. The cohort was made up of two young adult volunteers, one female and one male, who were previously healthy. The paper as a whole reports these results and caveats: The study covered only a couple of mild cases, and larger cohorts including severe cases with pre-infection samples were considered necessary. Whether the second-wave clones peaking on day 37 were SARS-CoV-2 specific was not confirmed. Contracting CD4+ clones were found mainly in CM and EM memory subsets, while CD8+ clones were enriched in EMRA. From day 15 to 85, contracting clones showed balanced CD4/CD8 phenotypes, whereas a second wave of clones that expanded from day 15 to 37 leaned towards CD4+. Some responding clones were found in pre-infection memory, which suggests that pre-existing cross-reactive memory T cells took part in the SARS-CoV-2 response.

Sequenced using an Illumina NovaSeq 6000. TCRalpha and TCRbeta cDNA libraries were constructed by 5'RACE with constant-segment primers, with sample barcodes and unique molecular identifiers being introduced. Trizol reagent was used to extract RNA from every sample. Amplification of the libraries took two PCR steps, and the second step added a second sample barcode plus Illumina TruSeq adapters. The libraries were sequenced on an Illumina NovaSeq using 2 x 150 bp paired-end reads. As for the authors' bioinformatics: With migec v1.2.7, reads were demultiplexed and then collapsed into UMI-guided consensus sequences. Using mixcr v2.1.11, UMI consensuses were aligned to TRA and TRB V and J templates and then assembled into clonotypes. Expanded or contracted clonotypes were those called significant by both edgeR and NoisET, with noise models trained on biological replicates. For edgeR calls, the cutoffs were a false discovery rate-adjusted p below 0.01 and a log2 fold-change threshold of 1. As an exploratory analysis of dynamics, PCA with hierarchical clustering was applied to max-normalized trajectories of the 1000 most abundant clonotypes. Separately sequenced CD4+ and CD8+ repertoires were used to assign the CD4 or CD8 phenotype of responding clones. TCRdb redid the processing of the public reads, applying fastp at Q25 and MiXCR, and retained in-frame beta chains. CDR3 protein sequences are deduplicated, and each keeps its most common genes and DNA. TCRdb, rather than the study authors, made the V and J calls. The sample records 210,000 or so distinct CDR3 sequences, about 16% of which are singletons. Approximately 2.4% of the sample goes to the ten largest clones.

Ficoll-Paque density gradient centrifugation was used to isolate PBMCs. The germline V gene (reference sequence) supplies CDR1 SSHAT and CDR2 FNYEAQ. Measured from the cysteine to the phenylalanine, the CDR3 is 15 residues long. Of the read, only the CDR3 DNA is kept; its 45 bases are in frame from base 1. In its sample, this clonotype was seen a few times. Its specific antigen is unknown. Sequence at one end of the junction differs from germline and may be a read error. The chain links TRBV7-7 with TRBJ2-5; possibly the D gene is TRBD1, per 5 matching bases. This receptor was obtained from an adult woman who had mild COVID-19 (a few samples of this study predate the infection). The sample titles of this study are shuffled in the database, so cell type and time point are left out; the donor was told from shared clones. Sequencing used PBMCs or a T cell subset sorted from them (not recorded which). The nucleotide sequence is given as TGTGCTAGCAGCTCCGGCAGGGTGTGGGGAGAGACCCAGTACTTC. This encodes CASSSGRVWGETQYF.